The 26 T cell receptor beta chains listed next were all sequenced from one sample in a study of blood T cell repertoires in COVID-19. Repertoires were generated with immunoSEQ multiplex PCR, while TCRdb's copy carries only in-frame clones and drops some. The sample includes nearly 15,000 clones, around 74% seen only once; the top ten take roughly 15%. The sequenced sample was peripheral blood. Source of these receptors: a man aged 55 to 70 with acute or convalescent COVID-19.

CDR3 nucleotides: TGCGCCAGCAGCTTGGGACAGGGCTTTACGCAAATCTATGGCTACACCTTC. It yields the protein CASSLGQGFTQIYGYTF. The rearrangement uses TRBV5-1 and TRBJ1-2; 7 bases line up with TRBD1. Trimming cost V 0 bases and J 4 bases; bases outside gene matches: 12. Germline V CDR1 and CDR2: SGHRS, YFSETQ. This CDR3 has 17 amino acids.

This clone was observed a single time. The genes are TRBV6-2 or TRBV6-3 and TRBJ2-4, with 7 bases matching TRBD1. The CDR3 length is 18 residues. Trimming at V came to 5 bases and at J to 7 bases, leaving 20 bases not matched to a gene. Germline V gene lookup returns CDR1 MNHEY and CDR2 SVGEGT. CDR3: CASSTTRDSSGSWNIQYF. For the CDR3, the DNA is TGTGCCAGCAGTACGACCCGGGACAGCTCAGGATCATGGAACATTCAGTACTTC.

The chain is built from TRBV2 and TRBJ1-1; D ambiguous. Trimming stripped 2 bases from V and 5 bases from J, with 12 bases between. The CDR3 contains 14 residues. Per the germline V gene, CDR1 is SNHLY and CDR2 is FYNNEI. As DNA, the CDR3 is TGTGCCAGCAGTGAACGTCGGGGAAGAACTGAAGCTTTCTTT. This translates into CASSERRGRTEAFF.

This chain connects TRBV18 to TRBJ2-3, with TRBD2 matching over 13 bases. Germline V gene data show CDR1 as KGHSH and CDR2 as LQKENI. The CDR3 totals 18 residues. V was pared by 2 bases and J by 2 bases, with 7 bases of the junction left unmatched. CDR3 region: CASSPILAGGSSTDTQYF. In nucleotides, the CDR3 is TGTGCCAGCTCACCAATACTAGCGGGGGGGTCCTCCACAGATACGCAGTATTTT.

The chain joins TRBV5-4 to TRBJ1-4, with TRBD1 matching over 9 bases. The germline V gene encodes CDR1 SGHNT and CDR2 YYREEE (reference sequence). This CDR3 comprises 14 residues. Trimming at V came to 4 bases and at J to 8 bases, leaving 6 bases not matched to a gene. CDR3 DNA: TGTGCCAGCAGCCAGGGACAGGGCGGCGAAAAACTGTTTTTT. Translation: CASSQGQGGEKLFF.

The rearrangement uses TRBV5-1 and TRBJ2-1; 9 positions match TRBD1. Germline loops: CDR1 SGHRS, CDR2 YFSETQ. This CDR3 contains 15 residues. The V gene end was trimmed by 4 bases and the J gene end by 7 bases; junction bases not matched to a gene: 9. CDR3 sequence (DNA): TGCGCCAGCAGCATAACCGGGACAGGGCGGAATGAGCAGTTCTTC. Protein sequence: CASSITGTGRNEQFF.

This chain connects TRBV30 to TRBJ1-1, with 8 bases that match TRBD1. The germline gives CDR1 GTSNPN, CDR2 SVGIG (reference sequence). This CDR3 spans 15 amino acids. J gave up 1 base and V 4 bases, and 8 bases lay outside the gene matches. Here the CDR3 DNA reads TGTGCCTGGACTACGACAGGGGCGGCGAACACTGAAGCTTTCTTT. Its protein is CAWTTTGAANTEAFF.

The chain carries TRBV30 and TRBJ2-4; D is unclear. The CDR3 totals 16 residues. Germline V gives CDR1 GTSNPN, CDR2 SVGIG (reference sequence). Trimming removed 0 bases from V and 0 bases from J, with 12 bases in between. The CDR3 nucleotides read TGTGCCTGGAGTGTATACGAGCCCAAAGCCAAAAACATTCAGTACTTC. Its protein product is CAWSVYEPKAKNIQYF.

This chain uses TRBV14 with TRBJ2-4, with 8 bases that match TRBD1. Unmatched junction bases numbered 3, after V lost 1 base and J lost 1 base. The CDR3 has 16 residues. CDR1 is SGHDN and CDR2 is FVKESK in the germline V gene. CDR3 sequence: CASSQGQGWAKNIQYF. The CDR3, as DNA: TGTGCCAGCAGCCAAGGACAGGGGTGGGCCAAAAACATTCAGTACTTC. Based on the CDR3 plus reference TRBV14 and TRBJ2-4, the full variable domain is EAGVTQFPSHSVIEKGQTVTLRCDPISGHDNLYWYRRVMGKEIKFLLHFVKESKQDESGMPNNRFLAERTGGTYSTLKVQPAELEDSGVYFCASSQGQGWAKNIQYFGAGTRLSVL.

The chain employs TRBV9 and TRBJ1-4; D may be TRBD1 (5 bases). Germline V lookup: CDR1 SGDLS, CDR2 YYNGEE. The CDR3 loop spans 15 amino acids. V lost 4 bases and J lost 3, with 13 bases in between. CDR3 amino acids: CASSSATVPNEKLFF. In DNA, the CDR3 is TGTGCCAGCAGCTCCGCGACAGTTCCTAATGAAAAACTGTTTTTT.

The chain uses TRBV7-9 and TRBJ2-1, with D tentatively TRBD2 (6 bases). The CDR3 is 13 residues long. The V end lost 1 base, the J end lost 7 bases, and 8 bases lay between the germline ends. Germline-derived CDR1 and CDR2 are SEHNR and FQNEAQ (reference sequence). The CDR3 loop reads CASSLVAANEQFF. Here the CDR3 DNA reads TGTGCCAGCAGCTTAGTAGCGGCTAATGAGCAGTTCTTC.

V gene TRBV9 combines with J gene TRBJ1-6; no reliable D call. Germline CDR1 reads SGDLS; CDR2 reads YYNGEE. The CDR3 consists of 15 residues. The V and J ends lost 4 bases and 0 bases respectively, with 8 bases between them. CDR3 loop: CASSRGSSYNSPLHF. The CDR3 nucleotides are TGTGCCAGCAGCCGTGGGAGCTCCTATAATTCACCCCTCCACTTT.

The genes are TRBV9 and TRBJ2-3; 11 nucleotides line up with TRBD1. This CDR3 spans 15 amino acids. V shed 4 bases and J 7 bases; nucleotides not matched to a gene: 8. Looked up from germline, CDR1 is SGDLS and CDR2 is YYNGEE. CDR3 nucleotides: TGTGCCAGCAGCTACGGGACAGGGGGAAGTTATACGCAGTATTTT. Its translation: CASSYGTGGSYTQYF.

The chain carries TRBV28 and TRBJ1-6; 8 nucleotides align to TRBD1. The CDR3 is 15 residues long. Looked up from germline, CDR1 is MDHEN and CDR2 is SYDVKM. With V trimmed by 10 bases and J by 11 bases, 16 bases remained unmatched. The CDR3 DNA is TGTGCCATCCACGCCACCCAGGGGGCCTACGCACCCCTCCACTTT. The encoded protein is CAIHATQGAYAPLHF.

This clone was picked up a small number of times. The chain links TRBV30 to TRBJ1-5; D gene uncertain. Looked up from germline, CDR1 is GTSNPN and CDR2 is SVGIG (reference sequence). The CDR3 loop spans 14 amino acids. V was trimmed by 1 base and J by 1 base, leaving 8 bases between them. Written as DNA, the CDR3 is TGTGCCTGGAGTGGGTCCAGGAGCAATCAGCCCCAGCATTTT. This codes for CAWSGSRSNQPQHF.

The rearrangement links TRBV2 to TRBJ1-2; TRBD1 aligns across 9 bases. After removal of 7 bases from V and 4 bases from J, the junction contained 13 bases not matched to a gene. Germline V gives CDR1 SNHLY, CDR2 FYNNEI. This CDR3 region has 16 residues. The CDR3 reads CASTPGTGRGGYGYTF. The CDR3 bases are TGTGCCAGCACACCCGGGACAGGGCGTGGGGGCTATGGCTACACCTTC.

The chain uses TRBV7-2 and TRBJ2-5; 7 nucleotides align to TRBD2. Germline values: CDR1 SGHTA, CDR2 FQGNSA. This CDR3 is 16 amino acids long. V dropped 5 bases and J dropped 3; count of bases not matched to a gene: 12. Written as DNA, the CDR3 is TGTGCCAGCAGCCCGACCCTGGCTAGCGGCAAAGAGACCCAGTACTTC. It specifies CASSPTLASGKETQYF.

The chain combines TRBV12-3 or TRBV12-4 with TRBJ1-2; 11 nucleotides match TRBD1. Trimming removed 10 bases from V and 8 bases from J; junction bases left unmatched: 6. The CDR3 loop spans 12 amino acids. The CDR3 is CATWTGGGGYTF. CDR3 nucleotides: TGTGCCACCTGGACAGGGGGCGGCGGCTACACCTTC.

The table lists this clone with a few counts. The rearrangement joins TRBV10-2 to TRBJ2-7, with D possibly being TRBD1 (5 bases). V was cut by 5 bases and J by 1 base, with 12 bases left in between. In germline, CDR1 is WSHSY, CDR2 SAAADI. The CDR3 length is 14 residues. CDR3 sequence (DNA): TGCGCCAGCAGTCAGACCCGGACATCCTACGAGCAGTACTTC. Translated: CASSQTRTSYEQYF.

The chain carries TRBV6-2 or TRBV6-3 and TRBJ2-2, with 11 nucleotides matching TRBD2. After removal of 6 bases from V and 0 bases from J, the junction contained 9 bases not matched to a gene. CDR1 MNHEY and CDR2 SVGEGT come from the germline V gene. This CDR3 contains 18 residues. The CDR3 DNA reads as TGTGCCAGCAGCGGGACCCTACTAGCGGGGGCGAACACCGGGGAGCTGTTTTTT. This gives the protein CASSGTLLAGANTGELFF.

CDR3 protein: CASSLGGFGQGAQYF. The CDR3 region has the DNA TGTGCCAGCAGCTTGGGAGGATTCGGACAGGGCGCGCAGTACTTC. The rearrangement joins TRBV7-9 to TRBJ2-7; 8 nucleotides match TRBD1. The length of the CDR3 is 15 residues. J lost 9 bases, V lost 3 bases, and 13 bases had no gene match. Germline V lookup: CDR1 SEHNR, CDR2 FQNEAQ (reference sequence).

This clone has just one count. V usage is TRBV2 and J usage is TRBJ2-7; a possible D gene is TRBD2 (5 bases). The germline V and J ends were trimmed by 4 bases and 7 bases, with 14 bases remaining between them. This CDR3 spans 13 amino acids. Germline-derived CDR1 and CDR2 are SNHLY and FYNNEI. The CDR3 is CASSADPGGEQYF. The DNA for the CDR3 is TGTGCCAGCAGTGCGGACCCGGGCGGGGAGCAGTACTTC.

The chain has TRBV7-8 and TRBJ1-5; a possible D gene is TRBD1 (6 bases). V lost 5 bases and J 8 bases, leaving 19 bases between the germline ends. Germline values: CDR1 SGHVS, CDR2 FQNEAQ. CDR3 length: 15 residues. This CDR3 is CASSPRGGVMEPQHF. The CDR3 DNA is TGTGCCAGCAGCCCCCGAGGGGGAGTCATGGAGCCCCAGCATTTT.

The chain recombines TRBV5-5 with TRBJ2-7, with 10 bases that match TRBD1. The germline gives CDR1 SGHKS, CDR2 YYEKEE (reference sequence). The CDR3 is 16 residues long. J gave up 3 bases and V 4 bases, and 10 bases lay outside the gene matches. For the CDR3, the DNA is TGTGCCAGCAGCGCTACATTGTGGGACAGGGGCTACGAGCAGTACTTC. It yields the protein CASSATLWDRGYEQYF.

The chain joins TRBV15 to TRBJ1-2; TRBD1 might be the D (5 bases). The CDR3 consists of 15 residues. Germline V gives CDR1 LNHNV, CDR2 YYDKDF (reference sequence). Trimming took 5 bases from V and 8 from J, leaving 21 bases between them. The DNA for the CDR3 is TGTGCCACCAGCTTTTCCCAGGGCCCTCGGAGCGGCTACACCTTC. This codes for CATSFSQGPRSGYTF.

The chain is built from TRBV7-2 and TRBJ2-1; 13 bases line up with TRBD2. Germline-derived CDR1 and CDR2 are SGHTA and FQGNSA. The CDR3 loop spans 16 amino acids. V gave up 0 bases and J gave up 7 bases; unmatched junction bases: 3. CDR3: CASSLAGGLAGNEQFF. The CDR3, as DNA: TGTGCCAGCAGCTTAGCCGGGGGACTAGCGGGAAATGAGCAGTTCTTC.